The rows below give T cell receptor beta chains drawn from one sample of a study of blood T cell repertoires in COVID-19. Clones were read by immunoSEQ multiplex PCR, and TCRdb kept only the in-frame ones, dropping some. This sample has a few hundred thousand clones, with around 90% found just once. The sequencing input was PBMCs or T cells enriched from blood (not recorded which). The receptors were sampled from a woman under 30 with acute COVID-19. The conserved cysteine and the conserved F or W are not part of the CDR3 here. Fields, in order: V gene, J gene, CDR3 protein.

TRBV9	TRBJ2-6	ASSAPVSGANVLT
TRBV28	TRBJ1-6	ASSLGGSPLH
TRBV29-1	TRBJ1-2	SVARAPGNYGYT
TRBV9	TRBJ2-7	ASSDRMDGTSGPYEQY
TRBV29-1	TRBJ2-5	SVVIPGLGGETQY
TRBV5-6	TRBJ2-7	ASSRGQGRVEQY
TRBV29-1	TRBJ2-7	SVRLASYEQY
TRBV7-2	TRBJ1-3	ASSLKAGPSGNTIY
TRBV29-1	TRBJ1-1	SVLSGFRTEAF
TRBV27	TRBJ1-2	ASSFRDRDYGYT
TRBV28	TRBJ2-1	ASSQIRVYSYNEQF
TRBV27	TRBJ1-1	ASSLTGPWGAF
TRBV4-2	TRBJ1-5	ASSRGLDNQPQH
TRBV4-1	TRBJ2-5	ASSQGETSGRLSGETQY
TRBV9	TRBJ1-6	ASSPRTGHGPLH
TRBV19	TRBJ2-7	ASSILAGGYEQY
TRBV25-1	TRBJ2-1	ASSTPSGSFYNEQF
TRBV19	TRBJ1-5	ASSIRTGDQPQH
TRBV29-1	TRBJ1-1	SAKGLGNTEAF
TRBV19	TRBJ2-1	ASTDSSGTSGRAGVNEQF
TRBV28	TRBJ1-5	ASSPQMAGATQPQH
TRBV5-1	TRBJ2-3	ASRTGGTDTQY
TRBV20-1	TRBJ1-2	SASQFLDYGYT
TRBV24-1	TRBJ2-7	ATSDPTSGTYEQY
TRBV3-1/TRBV3-2	TRBJ2-4	ASSQVWGSGTIVAKNIQY
TRBV19	TRBJ1-1	ASSISQGIEAF
TRBV9	TRBJ2-2	ASRSTGSNTGELF
TRBV25-1	TRBJ2-3	ASSEGLAASTDTQY
TRBV24-1	TRBJ2-1	ATSGRGPYNEQF
TRBV7-9	TRBJ1-5	ASSSTLRGGSNQPQH
TRBV5-1	TRBJ2-7	ASSRGTYEQY
TRBV5-1	TRBJ2-5	ASSLPGASDQETQY
TRBV3-1/TRBV3-2	TRBJ1-3	ASSRPGQGLSGNTIY
TRBV28	TRBJ1-1	ASSLDRNTEAF